These 10 T cell receptor beta chains were all obtained from the same sample, sequenced in a study of CD8+ T cells in alopecia areata. Once RNA had been extracted, it was reverse transcribed into cDNA to act as the sequencing template. Libraries were prepared by immunoSEQ multiplex PCR; TCRdb keeps only in-frame clonotypes and omits some of them. The repertoire consists of about 180,000 clones, with 59% occurring once and the leading ten covering approximately 14%. The specimen was CD4+ T cells sorted from blood, collected at week 0. Receptors originate from a human donor with alopecia areata.

The rearrangement joins TRBV7-9 to TRBJ2-1, with D perhaps TRBD2 (6 bases). Germline lookup yields CDR1 SEHNR and CDR2 FQNEAQ (reference sequence). Between the trimmed V and J ends, which lost 2 bases and 7 bases, there was a span of 15 bases. This CDR3 region has 15 residues. CDR3 nucleotides: TGTGCCAGCAGCTTATGGCCTAGCGAGTTGAATGAGCAGTTCTTC. This gives the protein CASSLWPSELNEQFF.

This chain joins TRBV6-1 and TRBJ1-6; D remains unclear. V lost 2 bases, J lost 4 bases, and 3 bases lay in between. CDR1 is MNHNS, CDR2 SASEGT, per germline. The CDR3 is 13 residues long. The CDR3 DNA reads as TGTGCCAGCAGTGAAAGATATAATTCACCCCTCCACTTT. It specifies CASSERYNSPLHF.

The chain links TRBV2 to TRBJ1-1; perhaps TRBD1 as D (5 bases). The CDR3 extends over 14 amino acids. V gave up 3 bases and J gave up 7 bases, with 15 bases separating them. Germline assignment: CDR1 SNHLY and CDR2 FYNNEI. The CDR3 is CASSESGSEGEAFF. CDR3 coding DNA: TGTGCCAGCAGTGAGTCAGGGTCGGAGGGTGAAGCTTTCTTT.

The sample holds a few counts of this clone. This chain links TRBV29-1 with TRBJ1-3; D is unresolved. There are 14 residues in the CDR3. V lost 1 base to trimming and J lost 4 bases, with 11 bases between them. Per the germline V gene, CDR1 is SQVTM and CDR2 is ANQGSEA. The DNA of the CDR3 is TGCAGCGTTGAAGCCACCGACCGAGGAAACACCATATATTTT. This translates into CSVEATDRGNTIYF.

The chain uses TRBV6-1 and TRBJ2-7; D is unresolved. Trimming cost V 1 base and J 5 bases, with 12 bases left between them. Germline V gene lookup returns CDR1 MNHNS and CDR2 SASEGT. The CDR3 runs 14 residues. CDR3 loop: CASSEGKKTNEQYF. The CDR3 region has the DNA TGTGCCAGCAGTGAAGGGAAGAAAACTAACGAGCAGTACTTC.

This sequence joins TRBV7-9 and TRBJ2-4, with a tentative D call TRBD2 (5 bases). CDR3 length: 11 residues. V shed 5 bases and J shed 10 bases, with 9 bases lying between them. The germline V gene has CDR1 SEHNR and CDR2 FQNEAQ (reference sequence). CDR3 nucleotide sequence: TGTGCCAGCAGCCCAGAGGGAATTCAGTACTTC. Residues: CASSPEGIQYF.

This clone was observed a few times. V and J are TRBV12-5 and TRBJ1-1, with D uncertain. Germline loops: CDR1 LGHNT, CDR2 FRNRAP. The V end lost 0 bases, the J end lost 10 bases, and 9 bases lay between the germline ends. This CDR3 has 12 residues. Here the CDR3 DNA reads TGTGCTAGTGGTTTGGTTGAGGATAGAGCTTTCTTT. It is translated as CASGLVEDRAFF. The full variable domain, rest sourced from reference TRBV12-5 and TRBJ1-1, is DARVTQTPRHKVTEMGQEVTMRCQPILGHNTVFWYRQTMMQGLELLAYFRNRAPLDDSGMPKDRFSAEMPDATLATLKIQPSEPRDSAVYFCASGLVEDRAFFGQGTRLTVV.

The chain has TRBV4-1 and TRBJ2-1, with D hard to call. V was clipped by 1 base and J by 4 bases, with 11 bases between them. The CDR3 extends over 15 amino acids. CDR1 is MGHRA, CDR2 YSYEKL, per germline. In DNA, the CDR3 is TGCGCCAGCAGCCAAGGACACCAAGGGTACAATGAGCAGTTCTTC. Its translation is CASSQGHQGYNEQFF.

The rearrangement uses TRBV6-6 and TRBJ2-7, with 8 bases that match TRBD2. This CDR3 is 14 amino acids long. Losses at the gene ends were 6 bases for V and 4 bases for J; bases not matched to a gene: 8. In germline, CDR1 is MNHNY, CDR2 SVGAGI (reference sequence). CDR3 bases: TGTGCCAGCAGCCCCTCGGGGGGGAGATACGAGCAGTACTTC. Translated, it gives CASSPSGGRYEQYF.

The chain uses TRBV5-1 and TRBJ2-1; 8 bases agree with TRBD2. J gave up 1 base and V 4 bases, and 4 bases lay outside the gene matches. The CDR3 runs 15 residues. Germline CDR1 reads SGHRS; CDR2 reads YFSETQ. The CDR3 region is CASSPTSGSYNEQFF. Here the CDR3 DNA reads TGCGCCAGCAGCCCAACTAGCGGATCCTACAATGAGCAGTTCTTC. Full variable domain (outside the CDR3, taken from reference TRBV5-1 and TRBJ2-1): KAGVTQTPRYLIKTRGQQVTLSCSPISGHRSVSWYQQTPGQGLQFLFEYFSETQRNKGNFPGRFSGRQFSNSRSEMNVSTLELGDSALYLCASSPTSGSYNEQFFGPGTRLTVL.